This T cell receptor (beta chain) was found in a study of blood T cell repertoires in COVID-19. Study-wide background: Spain, Italy and the United States supplied samples that represented acute and convalescent COVID-19. Nucleic acid was either cDNA or gDNA, and it came from T cells, B-cell-depleted T cells, or PBMCs.

Trimming stripped 5 bases from V and 3 bases from J, with 17 bases between. Germline CDR1 reads MNHEY; CDR2 reads SMNVEV (reference sequence). The CDR3 has 15 amino acids. In the authors' methods: Reference gene primers were amplified, and this amplification served to estimate nucleated cell counts. Sequencing was performed with immunoSEQ multiplex PCR; in TCRdb, only in-frame clones are kept and a portion is missing. The DNA gave D and trimming, while V, J and clone size come from that table. The table shows a few hundred thousand clones, with around 83% occurring only once. The sequence was obtained from a middle-aged man with acute or convalescent COVID-19. Source material: peripheral blood. This sequence joins TRBV27 and TRBJ2-7; weak D call: TRBD1 (6 bases). For the CDR3, the DNA is TGTGCCAGCAGTCCAAACAGGGATGTGCGCTACGAGCAGTACTTC. Translation gives CASSPNRDVRYEQYF.